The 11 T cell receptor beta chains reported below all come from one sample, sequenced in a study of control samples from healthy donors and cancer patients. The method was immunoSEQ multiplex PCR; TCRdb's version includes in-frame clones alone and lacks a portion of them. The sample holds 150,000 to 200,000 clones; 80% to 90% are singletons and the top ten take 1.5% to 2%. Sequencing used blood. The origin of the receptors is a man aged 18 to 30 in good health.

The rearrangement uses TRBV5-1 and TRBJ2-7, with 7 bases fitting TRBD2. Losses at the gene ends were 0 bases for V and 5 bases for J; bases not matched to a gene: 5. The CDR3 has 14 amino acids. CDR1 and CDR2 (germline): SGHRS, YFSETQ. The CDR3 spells CASSLGNGGDEQYF. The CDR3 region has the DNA TGCGCCAGCAGCTTGGGCAATGGGGGGGACGAGCAGTACTTC.

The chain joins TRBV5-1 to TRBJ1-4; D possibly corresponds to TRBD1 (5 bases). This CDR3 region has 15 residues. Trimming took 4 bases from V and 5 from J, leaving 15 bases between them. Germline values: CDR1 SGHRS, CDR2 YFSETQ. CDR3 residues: CASSLRDRINEKLFF. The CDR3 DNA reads TGCGCCAGCAGCCTCCGGGACCGAATCAATGAAAAACTGTTTTTT.

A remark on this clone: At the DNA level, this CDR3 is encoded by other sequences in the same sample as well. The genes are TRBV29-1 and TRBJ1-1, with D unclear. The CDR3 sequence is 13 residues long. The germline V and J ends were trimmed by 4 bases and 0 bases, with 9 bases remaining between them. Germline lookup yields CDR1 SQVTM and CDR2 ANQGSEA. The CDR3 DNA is TGCAGCGTTGGTACAGTCATGAACACTGAAGCTTTCTTT. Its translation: CSVGTVMNTEAFF.

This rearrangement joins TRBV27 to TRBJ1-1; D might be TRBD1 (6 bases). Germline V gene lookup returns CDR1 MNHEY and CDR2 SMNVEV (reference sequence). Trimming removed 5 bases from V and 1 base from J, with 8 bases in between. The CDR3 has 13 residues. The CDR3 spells CASSQTGNTEAFF. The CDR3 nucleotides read TGTGCCAGCAGTCAGACAGGGAACACTGAAGCTTTCTTT.

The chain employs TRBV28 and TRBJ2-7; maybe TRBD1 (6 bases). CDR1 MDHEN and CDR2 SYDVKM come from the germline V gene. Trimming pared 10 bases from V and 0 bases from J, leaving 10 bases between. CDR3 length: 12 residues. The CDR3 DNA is TGTGCCATCGGACAGCACTCCTACGAGCAGTACTTC. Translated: CAIGQHSYEQYF.

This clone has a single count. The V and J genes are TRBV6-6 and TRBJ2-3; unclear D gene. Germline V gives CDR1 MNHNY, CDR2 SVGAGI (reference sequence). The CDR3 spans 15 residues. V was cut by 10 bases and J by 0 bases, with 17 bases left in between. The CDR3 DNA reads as TGTGCCACCAAGATGGGCAGAACTAGCACAGATACGCAGTATTTT. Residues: CATKMGRTSTDTQYF.

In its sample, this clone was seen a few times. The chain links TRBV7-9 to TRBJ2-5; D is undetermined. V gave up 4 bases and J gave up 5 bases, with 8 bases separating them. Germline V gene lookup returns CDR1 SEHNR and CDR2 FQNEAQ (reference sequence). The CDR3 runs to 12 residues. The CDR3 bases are TGTGCCAGCAGCTCTTATACCGAGACCCAGTACTTC. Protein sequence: CASSSYTETQYF. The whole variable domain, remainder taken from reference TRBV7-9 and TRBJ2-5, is DTGVSQNPRHKITKRGQNVTFRCDPISEHNRLYWYRQTLGQGPEFLTYFQNEAQLEKSRLLSDRFSAERPKGSFSTLEIQRTEQGDSAMYLCASSSYTETQYFGPGTRLLVL.

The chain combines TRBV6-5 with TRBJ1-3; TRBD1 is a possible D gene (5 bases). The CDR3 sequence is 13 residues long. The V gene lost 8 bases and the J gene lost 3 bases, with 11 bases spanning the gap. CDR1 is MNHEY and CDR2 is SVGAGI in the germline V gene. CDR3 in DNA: TGTGCCAGCGTTCCGGGGGGTGGAAACACCATATATTTT. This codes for CASVPGGGNTIYF.

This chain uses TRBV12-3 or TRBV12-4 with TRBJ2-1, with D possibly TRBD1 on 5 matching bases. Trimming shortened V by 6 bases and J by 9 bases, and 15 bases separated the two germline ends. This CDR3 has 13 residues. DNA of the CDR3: TGTGCCAGCAGCTTCCCCTCTGACAGTGAGCAGTTCTTC. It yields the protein CASSFPSDSEQFF.

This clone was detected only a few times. This CDR3 reads CASSTSIRTGLDQPQHF. CDR3 in DNA: TGTGCCAGCAGTACGTCTATCAGGACAGGGTTGGACCAGCCCCAGCATTTT. The chain combines TRBV6-2 or TRBV6-3 with TRBJ1-5; 8 bases are shared with TRBD1. J gave up 7 bases and V 5 bases, and 16 bases lay outside the gene matches. This CDR3 region has 17 residues. Germline V gene data show CDR1 as MNHEY and CDR2 as SVGEGT.

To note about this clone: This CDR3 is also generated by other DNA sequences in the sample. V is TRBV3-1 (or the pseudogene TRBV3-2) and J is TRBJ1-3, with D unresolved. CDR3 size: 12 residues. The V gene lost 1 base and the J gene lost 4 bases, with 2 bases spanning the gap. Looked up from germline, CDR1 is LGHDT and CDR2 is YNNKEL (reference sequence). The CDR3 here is CASSQGGNTIYF. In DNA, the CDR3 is TGTGCCAGCAGCCAAGGCGGAAACACCATATATTTT.